This entry lists 2 T cell receptor beta chains sequenced from one sample in a study of blood T cell repertoires in COVID-19. Clones were read by immunoSEQ multiplex PCR, and TCRdb kept only the in-frame ones, dropping some. The table shows over 75,000 clones, with more than 80% occurring only once. Sequences were obtained from peripheral blood. The receptors come from a woman in her seventies with acute or convalescent COVID-19.

This chain uses TRBV6-2 or TRBV6-3 with TRBJ1-6; 7 nucleotides agree with TRBD1. Germline CDR1 is MNHEY and CDR2 is SVGEGT. The CDR3 has 15 amino acids. The trim removed 5 bases at V and 8 bases at J, leaving 9 bases unmatched. The CDR3 DNA is TGTGCCAGCAGTGCTCGACAGGGCCTCGATTCACCCCTCCACTTT. This translates into CASSARQGLDSPLHF.

V usage is TRBV14 and J usage is TRBJ2-2, with TRBD1 matching 7 bases. V was pared by 4 bases and J by 0 bases, with 5 bases of the junction left unmatched. Germline V CDR1 and CDR2: SGHDN, FVKESK. The CDR3 is 16 amino acids. The CDR3 DNA sequence: TGTGCCAGCAGCCGGCGGACAGGAGCGAACACCGGGGAGCTGTTTTTT. It codes for CASSRRTGANTGELFF.